The 10 T cell receptor beta chains listed next were all sequenced from one sample in a study of immune characterization of retroperitoneal liposarcoma. TCRdb redid the calling of the PCR reads with MiXCR, one entry per CDR3 protein. The table lists around 19,000 distinct CDR3 sequences, 37% of them singletons. Sequencing was performed on blood. Receptor source: a male donor with retroperitoneal liposarcoma.

This clonotype was seen at least ten times. The DNA for the CDR3 is TGTGCCAGCAGTTTTCTGGGGAGTAATTACAATGAGCAGTTCTTC. Its protein is CASSFLGSNYNEQFF. The chain couples TRBV12-3 or TRBV12-4 to TRBJ2-1; maybe TRBD2 (5 bases). The CDR3 is made up of 15 amino acids. Trimming removed 3 bases at V and 4 bases at J, with 13 bases between.

This sequence joins TRBV6-5 and TRBJ2-3; D gene ambiguous. Germline lookup yields CDR1 MNHEY and CDR2 SVGAGI. The CDR3 totals 15 residues. With 0 bases removed from V and 4 bases from J, the gap between germline ends came to 11 bases. CDR3 protein: CASSYSSTIPDTQYF. The CDR3 coding sequence is TGTGCCAGCAGTTACTCGTCCACCATACCAGATACGCAGTATTTT.

Ten or more counts support this clonotype. The chain combines TRBV11-3 with TRBJ2-3; D call uncertain. The germline V gene has CDR1 SGHNT and CDR2 YENEEA. This CDR3 region has 18 residues. Trimming removed 5 bases from V and 2 bases from J, with 23 bases in between. The CDR3 bases are TGTGCCAGCAGCCCCCCCCTAGGAGTCTTGCTCGACACAGATACGCAGTATTTT. This encodes CASSPPLGVLLDTDTQYF. The full variable domain, in which reference TRBV11-3 and TRBJ2-3 provide the parts outside the CDR3, is EAGVVQSPRYKIIEKKQPVAFWCNPISGHNTLYWYLQNLGQGPELLIRYENEEAVDDSQLPKDRFSAERLKGVDSTLKIQPAELGDSAVYLCASSPPLGVLLDTDTQYFGPGTRLTVL.

V is TRBV7-2 and J is TRBJ2-1; D is possibly TRBD1 or TRBD2 (5 bases each). The end of the DNA aligns better with TRBJ2-7, so the J call may be wrong. This CDR3 comprises 13 residues. CDR1 and CDR2 (germline): SGHTA, FQGNSA. CDR3: CASSSGPGRAQYF. The CDR3 DNA follows: TGTGCCAGCAGCTCCGGACCGGGACGCGCGCAGTACTTC.

The chain employs TRBV6-1 and TRBJ2-1; TRBD1 matches at 11 bases. Germline CDR1 MNHNS, CDR2 SASEGT. V shed 4 bases and J 10 bases; nucleotides not matched to a gene: 9. The CDR3 is 15 amino acids. The CDR3 DNA follows: TGTGCCAGCAGTGTAGTAGGACAGGGGGCTTACGAGCAGTTCTTC. It encodes CASSVVGQGAYEQFF.

The chain has TRBV7-2 and TRBJ2-1; 12 bases agree with TRBD2. CDR3 length equals 16 residues. Germline assignment: CDR1 SGHTA and CDR2 FQGNSA. Losses at the gene ends were 3 bases for V and 12 bases for J; bases not matched to a gene: 12. CDR3 sequence (DNA): TGTGCCAGCAGCTTGACTAGCGGGGGCCTCACAGATACGCAGTTCTTC. This translates into CASSLTSGGLTDTQFF.

This clonotype is judged medium-sized. V is TRBV7-9 and J is TRBJ2-2, with D unclear. Germline values: CDR1 SEHNR, CDR2 FQNEAQ (reference sequence). The V end lost 1 base, the J end lost 4 bases, and 7 bases lay between the germline ends. CDR3 length equals 14 residues. The CDR3 loop is CASSLGVTTGELFF. The CDR3 DNA follows: TGTGCCAGCAGCTTAGGGGTAACCACCGGGGAGCTGTTTTTT.

This clonotype is deemed medium-sized. This chain uses TRBV12-3 or TRBV12-4 with TRBJ2-1; 8 nucleotides align to TRBD2. V trimming: 3 bases; J trimming: 7 bases; junction bases outside the gene matches: 5. This CDR3 region has 14 residues. CDR3 loop: CASSLLSGRNEQFF. In DNA form, the CDR3 reads TGTGCCAGCAGTTTGTTGAGCGGGAGAAATGAGCAGTTCTTC.

This clonotype was seen a single time. The chain uses TRBV4-3 and TRBJ2-1; the D is unclear. With the DNA end fitting TRBJ2-7 better, the J assignment may be wrong. The CDR3 has 13 residues. Germline loops: CDR1 LGHNA, CDR2 YSLEER. This CDR3 is CASSRGRRNEQYF. CDR3 DNA: TGCGCCAGCAGCCGCGGACGCCGCAATGAGCAGTACTTC.

This clonotype came up many times. V gene TRBV6-1 combines with J gene TRBJ2-1; D may be TRBD1 (6 bases). Germline CDR1 MNHNS, CDR2 SASEGT. Trimming pared 3 bases from V and 10 bases from J, leaving 16 bases between. The CDR3 covers 14 residues. The CDR3 coding sequence is TGTGCCAGCAGTGAGACAGGCCACTCCTACGAGCAGTTCTTC. This translates into CASSETGHSYEQFF.